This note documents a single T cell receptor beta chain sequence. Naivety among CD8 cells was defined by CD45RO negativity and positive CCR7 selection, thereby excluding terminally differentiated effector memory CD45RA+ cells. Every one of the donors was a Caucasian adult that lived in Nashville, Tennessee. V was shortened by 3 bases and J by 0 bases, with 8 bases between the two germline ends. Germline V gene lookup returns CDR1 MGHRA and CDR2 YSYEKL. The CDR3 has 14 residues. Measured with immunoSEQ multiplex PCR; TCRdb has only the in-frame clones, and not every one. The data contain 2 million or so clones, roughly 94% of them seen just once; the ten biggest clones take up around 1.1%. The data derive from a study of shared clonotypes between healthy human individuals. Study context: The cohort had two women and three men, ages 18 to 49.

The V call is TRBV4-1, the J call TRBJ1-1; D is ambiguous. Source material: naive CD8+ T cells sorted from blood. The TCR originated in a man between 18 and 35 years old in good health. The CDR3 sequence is CASSQRIMNTEAFF. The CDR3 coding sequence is TGCGCCAGCAGCCAGAGAATCATGAACACTGAAGCTTTCTTT.